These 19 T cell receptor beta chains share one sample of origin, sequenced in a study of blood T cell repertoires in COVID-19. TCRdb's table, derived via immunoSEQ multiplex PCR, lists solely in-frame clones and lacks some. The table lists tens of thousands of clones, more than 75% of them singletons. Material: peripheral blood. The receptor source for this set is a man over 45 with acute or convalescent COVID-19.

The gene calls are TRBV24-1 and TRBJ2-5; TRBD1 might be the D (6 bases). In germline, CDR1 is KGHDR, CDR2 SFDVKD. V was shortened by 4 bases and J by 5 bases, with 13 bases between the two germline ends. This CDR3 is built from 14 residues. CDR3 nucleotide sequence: TGTGCCACCAGTGAACCTACAGGGACGGAGACCCAGTACTTC. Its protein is CATSEPTGTETQYF.

This CDR3 is CASSEGVPGQGSGPQETQYF. The CDR3 nucleotides read TGTGCCAGCAGTGAAGGTGTCCCGGGACAGGGTTCAGGACCCCAAGAGACCCAGTACTTC. The chain combines TRBV6-1 with TRBJ2-5; 9 positions match TRBD1. The CDR3 contains 20 residues. The ends lost 1 base at V and 1 base at J; junction bases unmatched: 16. Germline CDR1 MNHNS, CDR2 SASEGT.

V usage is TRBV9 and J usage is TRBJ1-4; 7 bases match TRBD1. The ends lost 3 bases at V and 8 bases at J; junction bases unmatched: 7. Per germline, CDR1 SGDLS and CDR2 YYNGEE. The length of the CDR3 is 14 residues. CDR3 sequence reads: CASSETGRSEKLFF. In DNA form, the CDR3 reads TGTGCCAGCAGCGAGACAGGGAGGAGCGAAAAACTGTTTTTT.

CDR3 nucleotides: TGTGCCAGCAGCTTAGGGGGACAGGGGTGGAATGAAAAACTGTTTTTT. Translating gives CASSLGGQGWNEKLFF. This chain connects TRBV7-9 to TRBJ1-4, with 10 nucleotides matching TRBD1. Per the germline V gene, CDR1 is SEHNR and CDR2 is FQNEAQ (reference sequence). The trim removed 1 base at V and 5 bases at J, leaving 4 bases unmatched. The CDR3 runs to 16 residues.

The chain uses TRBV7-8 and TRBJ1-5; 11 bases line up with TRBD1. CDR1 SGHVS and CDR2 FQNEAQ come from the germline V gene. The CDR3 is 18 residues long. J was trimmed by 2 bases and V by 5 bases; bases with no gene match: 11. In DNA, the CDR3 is TGTGCCAGCAGCCAAGGACAGGGGGCAGGTGGTCGCAATCAGCCCCAGCATTTT. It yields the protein CASSQGQGAGGRNQPQHF.

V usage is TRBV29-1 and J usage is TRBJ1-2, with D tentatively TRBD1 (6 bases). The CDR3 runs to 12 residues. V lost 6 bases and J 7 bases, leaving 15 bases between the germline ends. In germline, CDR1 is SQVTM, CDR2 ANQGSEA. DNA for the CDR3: TGCAGCGTCGTACAGGGTCTCTTTGGCTACACCTTC. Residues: CSVVQGLFGYTF.

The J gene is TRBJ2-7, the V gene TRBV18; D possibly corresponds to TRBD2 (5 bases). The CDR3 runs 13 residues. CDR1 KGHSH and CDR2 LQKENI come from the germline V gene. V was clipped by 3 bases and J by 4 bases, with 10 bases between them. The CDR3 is CASSPSGTYEQYF. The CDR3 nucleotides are TGTGCCAGCTCACCCTCGGGAACATACGAGCAGTACTTC.

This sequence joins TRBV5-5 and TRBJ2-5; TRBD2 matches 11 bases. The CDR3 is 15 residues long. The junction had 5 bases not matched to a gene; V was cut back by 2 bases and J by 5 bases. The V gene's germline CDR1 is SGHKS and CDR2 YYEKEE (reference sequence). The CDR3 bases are TGTGCCAGCAGCTTAACTAGCGGGAGATATGAGACCCAGTACTTC. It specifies CASSLTSGRYETQYF.

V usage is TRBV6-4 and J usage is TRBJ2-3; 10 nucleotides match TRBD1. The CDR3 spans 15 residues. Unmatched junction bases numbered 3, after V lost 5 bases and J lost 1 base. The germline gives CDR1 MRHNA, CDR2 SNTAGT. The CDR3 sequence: CASSPGTGGTDTQYF. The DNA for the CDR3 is TGTGCCAGCAGTCCCGGGACAGGGGGCACAGATACGCAGTATTTT.

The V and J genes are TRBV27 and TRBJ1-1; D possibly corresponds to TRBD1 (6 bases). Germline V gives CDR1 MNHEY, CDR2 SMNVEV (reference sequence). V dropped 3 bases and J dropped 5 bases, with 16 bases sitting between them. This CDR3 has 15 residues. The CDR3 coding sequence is TGTGCCAGCAGTTTTATGGGGGCCGGGGGGACTGAAGCTTTCTTT. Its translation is CASSFMGAGGTEAFF.

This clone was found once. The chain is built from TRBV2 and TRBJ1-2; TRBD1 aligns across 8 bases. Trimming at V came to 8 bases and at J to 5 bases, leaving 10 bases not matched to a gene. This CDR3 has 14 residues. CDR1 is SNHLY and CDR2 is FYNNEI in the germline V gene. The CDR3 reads CASAPQGAGYGYTF. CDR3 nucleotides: TGTGCCAGCGCTCCTCAGGGGGCTGGTTATGGCTACACCTTC. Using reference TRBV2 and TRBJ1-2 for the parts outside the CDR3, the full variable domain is EPEVTQTPSHQVTQMGQEVILRCVPISNHLYFYWYRQILGQKVEFLVSFYNNEISEKSEIFDDQFSVERPDGSNFTLKIRSTKLEDSAMYFCASAPQGAGYGYTFGSGTRLTVV.

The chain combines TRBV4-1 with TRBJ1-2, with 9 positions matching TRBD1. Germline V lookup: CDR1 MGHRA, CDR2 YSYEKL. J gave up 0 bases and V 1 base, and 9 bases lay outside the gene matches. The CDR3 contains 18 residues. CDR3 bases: TGCGCCAGCAGCCAAGCTACCGGGACAGGGACCTCTAACTATGGCTACACCTTC. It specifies CASSQATGTGTSNYGYTF.

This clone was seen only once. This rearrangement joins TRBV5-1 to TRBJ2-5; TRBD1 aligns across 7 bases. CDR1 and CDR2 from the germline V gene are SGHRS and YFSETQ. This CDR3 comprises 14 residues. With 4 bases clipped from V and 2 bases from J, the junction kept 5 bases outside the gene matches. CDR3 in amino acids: CASSPSGQQETQYF. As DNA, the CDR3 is TGCGCCAGCAGCCCTTCGGGACAGCAAGAGACCCAGTACTTC.

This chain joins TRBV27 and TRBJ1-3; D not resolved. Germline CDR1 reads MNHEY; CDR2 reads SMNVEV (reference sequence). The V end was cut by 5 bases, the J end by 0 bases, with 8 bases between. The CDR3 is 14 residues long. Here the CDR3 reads CASSAGFSGNTIYF. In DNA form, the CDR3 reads TGTGCCAGCAGTGCGGGGTTCTCTGGAAACACCATATATTTT.

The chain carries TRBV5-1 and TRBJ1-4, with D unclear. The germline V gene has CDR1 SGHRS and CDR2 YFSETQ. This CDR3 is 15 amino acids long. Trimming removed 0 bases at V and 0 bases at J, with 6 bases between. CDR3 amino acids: CASSLGTSTNEKLFF. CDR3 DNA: TGCGCCAGCAGCTTGGGTACATCAACTAATGAAAAACTGTTTTTT.

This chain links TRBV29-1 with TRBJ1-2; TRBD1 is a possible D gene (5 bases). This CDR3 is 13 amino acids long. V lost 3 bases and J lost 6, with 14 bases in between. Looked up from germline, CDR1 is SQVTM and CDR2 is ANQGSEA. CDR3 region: CSVEPGGRNGYTF. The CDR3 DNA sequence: TGCAGCGTTGAGCCTGGGGGGAGGAATGGCTACACCTTC.

In nucleotides, the CDR3 is TGTGCCAGCAGCTTAGATCTCTCTGGGGCCAACGTCCTGACTTTC. Protein product: CASSLDLSGANVLTF. This chain links TRBV7-9 with TRBJ2-6, with D hard to call. The CDR3 has 15 residues. Trimming shortened V by 1 base and J by 0 bases, and 4 bases separated the two germline ends. Germline V gives CDR1 SEHNR, CDR2 FQNEAQ (reference sequence).

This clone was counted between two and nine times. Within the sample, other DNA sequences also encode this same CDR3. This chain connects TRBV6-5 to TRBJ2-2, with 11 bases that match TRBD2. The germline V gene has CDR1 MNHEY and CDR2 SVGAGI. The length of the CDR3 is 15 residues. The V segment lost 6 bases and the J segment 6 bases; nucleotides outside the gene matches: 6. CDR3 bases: TGTGCCAGCAGGGTAGCGGGGGGGAGGTCCGGGGAGCTGTTTTTT. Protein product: CASRVAGGRSGELFF.

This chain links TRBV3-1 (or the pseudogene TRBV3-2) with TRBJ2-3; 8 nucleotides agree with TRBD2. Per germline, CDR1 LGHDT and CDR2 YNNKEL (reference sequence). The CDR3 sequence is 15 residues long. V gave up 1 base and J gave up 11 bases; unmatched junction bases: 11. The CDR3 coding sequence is TGTGCCAGCAGCCAAGCCCACGGAGCGGGGGCCATGCAGTATTTT. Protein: CASSQAHGAGAMQYF.